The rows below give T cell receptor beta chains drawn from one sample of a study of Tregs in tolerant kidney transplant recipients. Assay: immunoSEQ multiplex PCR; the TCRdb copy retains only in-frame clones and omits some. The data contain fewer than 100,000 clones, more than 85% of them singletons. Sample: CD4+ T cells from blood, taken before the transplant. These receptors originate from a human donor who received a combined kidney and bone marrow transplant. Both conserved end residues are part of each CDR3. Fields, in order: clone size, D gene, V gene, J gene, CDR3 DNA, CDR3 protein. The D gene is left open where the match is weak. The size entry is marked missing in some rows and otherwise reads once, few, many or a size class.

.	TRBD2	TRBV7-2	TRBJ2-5	TGTGCCAGCAGCCGCGGGAGCTCCCTCCAAGAGACCCAGTACTTC	CASSRGSSLQETQYF
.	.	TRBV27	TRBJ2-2	TGTGCCAGCAGGGGTCGGGGGGCTCGGACCGGGGAGCTGTTTTTT	CASRGRGARTGELFF
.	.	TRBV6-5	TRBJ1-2	TGTGCCAGCAGGAAAACCAACAGGGACAACTATGGCTACACCTTC	CASRKTNRDNYGYTF
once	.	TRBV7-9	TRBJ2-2	TGTGCCAGCAGACCTATAAGCACCGGGGAGCTGTTTTTT	CASRPISTGELFF
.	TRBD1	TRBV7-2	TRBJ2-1	TGTGCCAGCAGCTTAGGGGACAGGGGGCTTTTTGGTGAGCAGTTCTTC	CASSLGDRGLFGEQFF
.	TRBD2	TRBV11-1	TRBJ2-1	TGTGCCAGCAGCTTTGGGACTAGCGGGACTGAGCAGTTCTTC	CASSFGTSGTEQFF
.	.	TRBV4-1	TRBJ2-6	TGCGCCAGCAGCCAAGTTTGGCAGGGGCTTGGGGCCAACGTCCTGACTTTC	CASSQVWQGLGANVLTF
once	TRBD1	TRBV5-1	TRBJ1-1	TGCGCCAGCAGCACTTCGACAGGGGACCTCATGAACACTGAAGCTTTCTTT	CASSTSTGDLMNTEAFF
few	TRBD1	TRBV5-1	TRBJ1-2	TGCGCCAGCAGCGGGACAGGGGCCTATGGCTACACCTTC	CASSGTGAYGYTF
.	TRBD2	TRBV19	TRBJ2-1	TGTGCCAGTAGTTTGGGACTAGCGGGATATAAGAGGGATGAGCAGTTCTTC	CASSLGLAGYKRDEQFF
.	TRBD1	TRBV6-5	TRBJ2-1	TGTGCCAGCAAACGACAGGGTTACAATGAGCAGTTCTTC	CASKRQGYNEQFF
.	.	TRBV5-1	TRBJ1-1	TGCGCCAGCAGCTTGTTAGGGGGGGGGAACACTGAAGCTTTCTTT	CASSLLGGGNTEAFF
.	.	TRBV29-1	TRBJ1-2	TGCAGCGTTGACGAGGGAGGTACCTTC	CSVDEGGTF
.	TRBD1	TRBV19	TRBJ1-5	TGTGCCAGTGGAGGGACAGGGGGCAGTCAGCCCCAGCATTTT	CASGGTGGSQPQHF
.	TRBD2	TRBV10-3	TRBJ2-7	TGTGCCGTATCAACCCTAGCGGGAGGATACGAGCAGTACTTC	CAVSTLAGGYEQYF
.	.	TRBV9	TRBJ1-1	TGTGCCAGCAGCGTAGTCCCGAGGAGCACTGAAGCTTTCTTT	CASSVVPRSTEAFF
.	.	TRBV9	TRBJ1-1	TGTGCCAGCAGCATACAGGGGAACACTGAAGCTTTCTTT	CASSIQGNTEAFF
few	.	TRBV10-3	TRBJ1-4	TGTGCCATCAGTGAGCGGGGTTTAAGGTCAGGTGTTGAAAAACTGTTTTTT	CAISERGLRSGVEKLFF
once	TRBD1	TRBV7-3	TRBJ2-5	TGTGCCAGCAGCCTCTTCGGACAGGGGGAGGAGACCCAGTACTTC	CASSLFGQGEETQYF
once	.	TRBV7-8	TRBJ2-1	TGTGCCAGCAGCTTAGTCCGGGTTAATGAGCAGTTCTTC	CASSLVRVNEQFF
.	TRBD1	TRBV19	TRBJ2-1	TGTGCCAGTAGCCTAGGGACAGGCGCCTACAATGAGCAGTTCTTC	CASSLGTGAYNEQFF
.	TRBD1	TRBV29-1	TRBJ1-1	TGCAGCGCCTGGGACTGGGGACAGCGGAACACTGAAGCTTTCTTT	CSAWDWGQRNTEAFF
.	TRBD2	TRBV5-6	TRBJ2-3	TGTGCCAGCAGCCGGGGGGGGACCACAGATACGCAGTATTTT	CASSRGGTTDTQYF
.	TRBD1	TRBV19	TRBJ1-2	TGTGCCAGTAGTATCCGCGCAGGGGGCTTCGGGGGCTACACCTTC	CASSIRAGGFGGYTF
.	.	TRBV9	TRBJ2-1	TGTGCCAGCAGCCCCCCGGAGTGGCGAAACGATGAGCAGTTCTTC	CASSPPEWRNDEQFF
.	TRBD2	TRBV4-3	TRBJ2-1	TGCGCCAGCAGCCAAGAGAGGACTAGCTACAATGAGCAGTTCTTC	CASSQERTSYNEQFF
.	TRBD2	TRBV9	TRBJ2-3	TGTGCCAGCAGCTTTAAGCGGGGGGGTAACACAGATACGCAGTATTTT	CASSFKRGGNTDTQYF
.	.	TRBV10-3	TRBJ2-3	TGTGCCATCAGTGAGACCCCACTAGAGAGAGATACGCAGTATTTT	CAISETPLERDTQYF
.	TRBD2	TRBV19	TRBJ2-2	TGTGCCAGTAGTATAGTGGCGGGAGGGCCTCCCGGGGAGCTGTTTTTT	CASSIVAGGPPGELFF
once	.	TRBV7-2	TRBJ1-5	TGTGCCAGCAGCGTGCGGGGGGCTGAGCCCCAGCATTTT	CASSVRGAEPQHF
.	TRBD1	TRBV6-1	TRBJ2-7	TGTGCCGTGGGAAGGGGACAGGGCACCTACGAGCAGTACTTC	CAVGRGQGTYEQYF
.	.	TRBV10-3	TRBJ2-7	TGTGCCATCAGTGGAGGGATCGGTCAGGGGGGTCGCTACGAGCAGTACTTC	CAISGGIGQGGRYEQYF
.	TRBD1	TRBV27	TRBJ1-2	TGTGCCAGCAGTTACAGGGGGCAATTATATGGCTACACCTTC	CASSYRGQLYGYTF
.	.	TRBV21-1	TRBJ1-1	TGTGCCAGCAGCAAAGATGACAGGGACGCCGATACTGAAGCTTTCTTT	CASSKDDRDADTEAFF
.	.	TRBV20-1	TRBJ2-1	TGCAGTGCTAGAGCTCAGGGTGAGCAGTTCTTC	CSARAQGEQFF
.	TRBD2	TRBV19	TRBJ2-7	TGTGCCAGTAGTGGACCCTCCGGGACTAGCGGGGGGGCCCGCTACGAGCAGTACTTC	CASSGPSGTSGGARYEQYF
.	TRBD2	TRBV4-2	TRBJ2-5	TGTGCCAGCAGCCAAGTAACGGGTAGCGGGGGGGTAAACCAAGAGACCCAGTACTTC	CASSQVTGSGGVNQETQYF